The present TCR beta chain was sequenced within a study of early T cells in non-severe SARS-CoV-2 infection. About the study: Investigators sequenced bulk RNA drawn from unsorted whole blood, and chains remained unpaired. The study's findings and limits: VDJdb matching favored anti-spike CD8 responses, missing private and CD4 specificities.

Individual cDNA molecules were tagged with unique molecular identifiers. Each CDR3 protein is one row after TCRdb ran MiXCR on the 5' RACE reads. The sample has roughly 28,000 distinct CDR3 sequences; around 5.2% are singletons. CDR3 length: 11 residues. The germline gives CDR1 LNHDA, CDR2 SQIVND (reference sequence). The V end was cut by 3 bases, the J end by 6 bases, with 3 bases between. This clonotype has at least ten counts. Its matching antigen is unknown. The specimen sequenced was whole blood. This receptor was taken from an adult who was a healthcare worker with PCR-confirmed SARS-CoV-2 infection or an uninfected control (not recorded which). The chain carries TRBV19 and TRBJ1-5; D is ambiguous. Written as DNA, the CDR3 is TGTGCCAGTAGTATCGGTCAGCCCCAGCATTTT. It is translated as CASSIGQPQHF. Supplemented by reference TRBV19 and TRBJ1-5, the full variable domain reads DGGITQSPKYLFRKEGQNVTLSCEQNLNHDAMYWYRQDPGQGLRLIYYSQIVNDFQKGDIAEGYSVSREKKESFPLTVTSAQKNPTAFYLCASSIGQPQHFGDGTRLSIL.